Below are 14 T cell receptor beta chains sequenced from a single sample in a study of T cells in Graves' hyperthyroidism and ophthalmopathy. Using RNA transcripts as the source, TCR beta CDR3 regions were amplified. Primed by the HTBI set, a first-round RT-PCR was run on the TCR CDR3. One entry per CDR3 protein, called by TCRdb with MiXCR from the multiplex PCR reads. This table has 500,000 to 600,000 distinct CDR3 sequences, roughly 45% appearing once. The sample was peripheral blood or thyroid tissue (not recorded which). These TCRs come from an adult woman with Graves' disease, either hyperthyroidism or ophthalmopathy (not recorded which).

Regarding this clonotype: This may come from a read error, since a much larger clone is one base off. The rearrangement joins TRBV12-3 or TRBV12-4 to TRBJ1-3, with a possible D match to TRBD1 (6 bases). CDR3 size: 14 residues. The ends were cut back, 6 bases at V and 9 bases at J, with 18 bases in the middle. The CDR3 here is CASSRGGSESTIYF. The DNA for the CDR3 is TGTGCCAGCAGCAGGGGTGGATCGGAAAGCACCATATATTTT.

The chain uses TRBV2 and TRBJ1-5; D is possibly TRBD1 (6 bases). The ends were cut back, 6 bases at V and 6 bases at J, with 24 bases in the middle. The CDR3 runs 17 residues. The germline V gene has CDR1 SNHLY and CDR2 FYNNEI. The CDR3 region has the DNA TGTGCCAGCAGGAGTGGGGGGCGGGACCCCAAATCTCAGCCCCAGCATTTT. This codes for CASRSGGRDPKSQPQHF. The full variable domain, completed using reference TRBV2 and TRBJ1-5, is EPEVTQTPSHQVTQMGQEVILRCVPISNHLYFYWYRQILGQKVEFLVSFYNNEISEKSEIFDDQFSVERPDGSNFTLKIRSTKLEDSAMYFCASRSGGRDPKSQPQHFGDGTRLSIL.

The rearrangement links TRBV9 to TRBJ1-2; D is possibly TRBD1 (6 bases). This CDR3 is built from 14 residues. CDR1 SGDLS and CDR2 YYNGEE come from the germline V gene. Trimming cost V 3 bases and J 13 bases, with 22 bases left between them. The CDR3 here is CASSETGTYSLGTF. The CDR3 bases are TGTGCCAGCAGCGAAACCGGGACATACAGCTTAGGCACCTTC.

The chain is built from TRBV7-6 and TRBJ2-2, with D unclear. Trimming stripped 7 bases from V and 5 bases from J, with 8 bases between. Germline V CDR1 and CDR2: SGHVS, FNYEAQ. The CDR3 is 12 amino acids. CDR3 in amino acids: CASTPQTGELFF. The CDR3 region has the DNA TGTGCCAGCACCCCACAGACCGGGGAGCTGTTTTTT. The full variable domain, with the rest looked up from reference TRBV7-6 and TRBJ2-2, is GAGVSQSPRYKVTKRGQDVALRCDPISGHVSLYWYRQALGQGPEFLTYFNYEAQQDKSGLPNDRFSAERPEGSISTLTIQRTEQRDSAMYRCASTPQTGELFFGEGSRLTVL.

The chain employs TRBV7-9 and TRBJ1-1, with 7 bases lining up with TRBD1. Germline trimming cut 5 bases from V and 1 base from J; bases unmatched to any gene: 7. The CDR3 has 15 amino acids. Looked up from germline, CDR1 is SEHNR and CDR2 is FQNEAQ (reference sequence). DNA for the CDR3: TGTGCCAGCAGCCACCGGGACAGCAAGAACACTGAAGCTTTCTTT. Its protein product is CASSHRDSKNTEAFF.

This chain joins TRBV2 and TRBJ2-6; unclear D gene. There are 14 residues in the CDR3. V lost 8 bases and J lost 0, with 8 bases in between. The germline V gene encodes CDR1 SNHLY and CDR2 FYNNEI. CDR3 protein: CASSDASGANVLTF. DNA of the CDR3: TGTGCCAGCTCTGACGCCTCTGGGGCCAACGTCCTGACTTTC.

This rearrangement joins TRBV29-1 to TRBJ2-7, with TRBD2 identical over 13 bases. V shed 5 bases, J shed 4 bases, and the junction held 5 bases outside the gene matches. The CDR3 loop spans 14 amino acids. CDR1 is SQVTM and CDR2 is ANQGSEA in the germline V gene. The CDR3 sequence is CSVFGTSGDYEQYF. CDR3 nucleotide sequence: TGCAGCGTTTTCGGGACTAGCGGGGATTACGAGCAGTACTTC.

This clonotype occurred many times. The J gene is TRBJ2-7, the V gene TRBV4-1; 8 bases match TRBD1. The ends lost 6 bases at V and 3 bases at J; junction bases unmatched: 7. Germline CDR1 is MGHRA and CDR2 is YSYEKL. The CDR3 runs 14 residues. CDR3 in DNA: TGCGCCAGCAGTAGACAGGGGAGTAACTACGAGCAGTACTTC. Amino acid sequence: CASSRQGSNYEQYF.

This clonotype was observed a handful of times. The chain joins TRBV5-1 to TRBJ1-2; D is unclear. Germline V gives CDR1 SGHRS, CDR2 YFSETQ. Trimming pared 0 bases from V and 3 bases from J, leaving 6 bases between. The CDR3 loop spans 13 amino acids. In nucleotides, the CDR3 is TGCGCCAGCAGCTTGGGAGGGTACTATGGCTACACCTTC. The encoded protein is CASSLGGYYGYTF.

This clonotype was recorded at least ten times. CDR3 sequence: CASSRAAGTREGTPLHF. The CDR3 DNA is TGTGCCAGCAGTCGAGCGGCGGGGACGCGGGAAGGGACACCCCTCCACTTT. V is TRBV6-2 or TRBV6-3 and J is TRBJ1-6; perhaps TRBD1 as D (5 bases). Trimming removed 5 bases from V and 11 bases from J, with 25 bases in between. Germline-derived CDR1 and CDR2 are MNHEY and SVGEGT. This CDR3 has 17 residues.

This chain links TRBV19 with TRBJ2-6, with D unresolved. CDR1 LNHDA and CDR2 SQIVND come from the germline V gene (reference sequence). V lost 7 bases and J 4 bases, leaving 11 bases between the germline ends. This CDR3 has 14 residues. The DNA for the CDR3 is TGTGCCAGTAATCAGCTCACAGGGGCCAACGTCCTGACTTTC. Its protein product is CASNQLTGANVLTF.

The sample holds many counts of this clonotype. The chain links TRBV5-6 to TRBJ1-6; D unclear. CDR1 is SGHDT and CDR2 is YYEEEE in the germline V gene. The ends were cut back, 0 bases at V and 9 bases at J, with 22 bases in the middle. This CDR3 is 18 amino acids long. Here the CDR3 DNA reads TGTGCCAGCAGCTTGGGCTACGAGGAGGTTCACAGACCTTCACCCCTCCACTTT. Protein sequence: CASSLGYEEVHRPSPLHF.

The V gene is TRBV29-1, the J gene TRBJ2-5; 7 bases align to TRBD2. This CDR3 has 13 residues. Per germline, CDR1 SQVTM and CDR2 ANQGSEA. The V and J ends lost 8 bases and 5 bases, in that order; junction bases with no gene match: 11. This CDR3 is CSHAHEGGETQYF. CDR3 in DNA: TGCAGCCATGCTCACGAGGGAGGGGAGACCCAGTACTTC.

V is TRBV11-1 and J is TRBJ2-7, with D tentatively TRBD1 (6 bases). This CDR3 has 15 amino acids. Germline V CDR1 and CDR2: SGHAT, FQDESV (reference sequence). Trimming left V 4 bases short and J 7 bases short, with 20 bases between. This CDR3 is CASSSQLQTGWEQYF. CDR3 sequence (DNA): TGTGCCAGCAGCTCCCAATTGCAGACAGGCTGGGAGCAGTACTTC.